These 2 T cell receptor beta chains came from one sample sequenced in a study of blood T cell repertoires in COVID-19. Only in-frame clones appear in the TCRdb table, and some are missing; sequencing was by immunoSEQ multiplex PCR. The repertoire includes some 200,000 clones, more than 65% of them detected once, and less than 15% sits in the top ten. The sequenced sample consisted of peripheral blood. Receptor source: a human donor in a cohort sampled during active COVID-19.

The rearrangement links TRBV28 to TRBJ2-2; 12 bases are shared with TRBD1. Trimming removed 7 bases from V and 2 bases from J; junction bases left unmatched: 11. This CDR3 contains 18 residues. From germline, CDR1 is MDHEN and CDR2 SYDVKM. CDR3 sequence: CASNIQTGTGGNTGELFF. Written as DNA, the CDR3 is TGTGCCAGCAATATACAAACCGGGACAGGGGGCAACACCGGGGAGCTGTTTTTT.

This clone was observed a few times. This rearrangement joins TRBV19 to TRBJ2-1; TRBD2 matches 13 bases. The CDR3 is 18 residues long. Trimming removed 4 bases from V and 1 base from J; junction bases left unmatched: 7. The germline gives CDR1 LNHDA, CDR2 SQIVND (reference sequence). CDR3 DNA: TGTGCCAGTAGTAAGGGGACTAGCGGGATCCTTTCCTACAATGAGCAGTTCTTC. The encoded protein is CASSKGTSGILSYNEQFF. Full variable domain (missing parts from reference TRBV19 and TRBJ2-1): DGGITQSPKYLFRKEGQNVTLSCEQNLNHDAMYWYRQDPGQGLRLIYYSQIVNDFQKGDIAEGYSVSREKKESFPLTVTSAQKNPTAFYLCASSKGTSGILSYNEQFFGPGTRLTVL.